The rows below give T cell receptor beta chains drawn from one sample of a study of cytomegalovirus exposure and HLA in healthy donors. The data were produced by immunoSEQ multiplex PCR, yet TCRdb's version contains in-frame clones alone and is incomplete. The sample carries under 100,000 clones, approximately 81% recorded once. The sequenced sample was PBMCs. The receptor set was obtained from a woman aged 18-29 years in good health and CMV-seropositive. Both conserved end residues are part of each CDR3. A D gene is named only where the DNA matches it firmly. The listing skips clone size in some rows; elsewhere it reads once, few, many or a size class.

TRBV2	.	.	TRBJ1-4	CASSDQRNHEKLFF	TGTGCCAGCAGTGACCAGCGGAATCATGAAAAACTGTTTTTT
TRBV10-3	.	.	TRBJ2-3	CAISAGGQITDTQYF	TGTGCCATCAGTGCGGGGGGACAAATCACAGATACGCAGTATTTT
TRBV7-2	TRBD1	once	TRBJ2-1	CASSPQGALYNEQFF	TGTGCCAGCAGCCCACAGGGGGCCCTTTACAATGAGCAGTTCTTC
TRBV7-6	TRBD1	few	TRBJ2-2	CASSPGQGSTGELFF	TGTGCCAGCAGCCCGGGACAGGGGAGCACCGGGGAGCTGTTTTTT
TRBV5-4	.	few	TRBJ2-7	CASTPQPGGTYEQYF	TGTGCCAGCACCCCACAACCTGGAGGGACCTACGAGCAGTACTTC
TRBV6-1	.	.	TRBJ2-7	CASSEKPGYSYEQYF	TGTGCCAGCAGTGAAAAACCGGGATACTCCTACGAGCAGTACTTC
TRBV2	.	.	TRBJ2-1	CASTLSGVGNEQFF	TGTGCCAGCACCCTCTCGGGAGTGGGGAATGAGCAGTTCTTC
TRBV6-4	TRBD1	.	TRBJ2-2	CASSLTGAESPNTGELFF	TGTGCCAGCAGCCTGACAGGGGCCGAATCACCGAACACCGGGGAGCTGTTTTTT
TRBV19	.	.	TRBJ2-7	CASGRGGPSYEQYF	TGTGCCAGTGGGAGGGGGGGGCCGTCCTACGAGCAGTACTTC
TRBV5-1	TRBD2	once	TRBJ2-5	CASSLGTSGGKTQETQYF	TGCGCCAGCAGCTTAGGGACTAGCGGGGGGAAGACTCAAGAGACCCAGTACTTC
TRBV4-2	TRBD2	.	TRBJ2-7	CASSHSGGAYEQYF	TGTGCCAGCAGCCATAGCGGGGGGGCCTACGAGCAGTACTTC
TRBV9	.	.	TRBJ2-3	CASSVDGRVTDTQYF	TGTGCCAGCAGCGTAGACGGCAGGGTGACAGATACGCAGTATTTT
TRBV28	.	.	TRBJ1-5	CASSLWDRRANQPQHF	TGTGCCAGCAGTTTATGGGACAGACGAGCCAATCAGCCCCAGCATTTT
TRBV7-7	TRBD1	.	TRBJ2-7	CASSLYRGHEQYF	TGTGCCAGCAGCTTGTACAGGGGGCACGAGCAGTACTTC
TRBV19	.	.	TRBJ1-6	CASSMLAESNSPLHF	TGTGCCAGTAGTATGTTGGCGGAATCAAATTCACCCCTCCACTTT
TRBV27	TRBD1	.	TRBJ1-2	CASSLAGQGIDGYTF	TGTGCCAGCAGTTTAGCCGGACAGGGGATCGATGGCTACACCTTC
TRBV29-1	TRBD1	.	TRBJ2-7	CSVERDRPREQYF	TGCAGCGTTGAACGGGACAGGCCCCGGGAGCAGTACTTC
TRBV4-3	.	.	TRBJ1-5	CASSHSTDSNQPQHF	TGCGCCAGCTCCCATAGCACGGATAGCAATCAGCCCCAGCATTTT
TRBV9	.	.	TRBJ1-5	CASSVNTVSPQHF	TGTGCCAGCAGCGTTAATACCGTCAGTCCCCAGCATTTT
TRBV2	.	.	TRBJ2-7	CASTPPWDSSYEQYF	TGTGCCAGCACCCCTCCTTGGGACTCTTCCTACGAGCAGTACTTC
TRBV28	.	once	TRBJ2-2	CASSSQGKIVYTGELFF	TGTGCCAGCAGTTCTCAGGGGAAGATCGTGTATACCGGGGAGCTGTTTTTT
TRBV9	TRBD2	.	TRBJ2-5	CASSAGLAGKETQYF	TGTGCCAGCAGCGCCGGACTAGCGGGAAAAGAGACCCAGTACTTC
TRBV4-3	TRBD2	.	TRBJ2-7	CASSQGWGLLQIYEQYF	TGCGCCAGCAGCCAAGGTTGGGGACTACTCCAAATCTACGAGCAGTACTTC
TRBV5-8	TRBD2	once	TRBJ2-3	CASSHGTSEYTDTQYF	TGTGCCAGCAGCCATGGGACTAGCGAATACACAGATACGCAGTATTTT
TRBV5-6	.	.	TRBJ1-3	CASSLYRGSGNTIYF	TGTGCCAGCAGCTTGTATAGGGGCTCTGGAAACACCATATATTTT
TRBV11-3	.	once	TRBJ2-5	CASSQQGRETQYF	TGTGCCAGCAGCCAACAGGGCAGGGAGACCCAGTACTTC
TRBV10-1	.	.	TRBJ1-1	CASSRSTHTEAFF	TGCGCCAGCAGTCGTTCGACACACACTGAAGCTTTCTTT
TRBV28	TRBD1	.	TRBJ2-7	CASRSGTGRPKQYF	TGTGCCAGCAGATCCGGGACAGGGCGGCCCAAGCAGTACTTC
TRBV5-1	TRBD1	.	TRBJ1-2	CASSFPGQGYGYTF	TGCGCCAGCAGCTTTCCGGGACAGGGTTATGGCTACACCTTC
TRBV14	TRBD1	once	TRBJ2-3	CASRQGADTQYF	TGTGCCAGCAGGCAGGGGGCAGATACGCAGTATTTT
TRBV28	TRBD1	medium-sized	TRBJ2-7	CASSLAGGTEEQYF	TGTGCCAGCAGTTTGGCAGGGGGTACGGAAGAGCAGTACTTC
TRBV7-3	.	.	TRBJ1-1	CASSPRQSPNTEAFF	TGTGCCAGCAGCCCTAGACAGAGCCCTAACACTGAAGCTTTCTTT
TRBV28	TRBD1	.	TRBJ1-2	CASSSRWPGGYGYTF	TGTGCCAGCAGTTCCCGATGGCCAGGGGGGTATGGCTACACCTTC
TRBV19	.	.	TRBJ2-2	CASTHGSTGELFF	TGTGCCAGTACCCATGGGAGCACCGGGGAGCTGTTTTTT
TRBV4-2	TRBD2	.	TRBJ2-5	CASSRELAGGLETQYF	TGTGCCAGCAGCCGTGAATTAGCGGGGGGGCTGGAGACCCAGTACTTC